The clone carrying this T cell receptor beta chain showed up many times. The data derive from a study of T cells in Graves' hyperthyroidism and ophthalmopathy. Template material for amplifying TCR beta CDR3 regions consisted of RNA transcripts. With the HTBI primer set, the TCR CDR3 went through a first round of RT-PCR. TCRdb used MiXCR to reprocess the multiplex PCR reads, holding one entry per CDR3 protein. The sample carries approximately 330,000 distinct CDR3 sequences, approximately 14% recorded once. This CDR3 comprises 11 residues. The V end was cut by 2 bases, the J end by 9 bases, with 5 bases between.

This clonotype was sampled from a woman aged 40-49 years with Graves' ophthalmopathy. Sequences were obtained from blood. The gene calls are TRBV12-3 or TRBV12-4 and TRBJ2-1; D not certain. CDR3 DNA sequence: TGTGCCAGCAGTTTAATCCGTGAGCAGTTCTTC. This gives the protein CASSLIREQFF.